The present TCR beta chain was sequenced within a study of early T cells in non-severe SARS-CoV-2 infection. This clonotype was detected a few times. MiXCR was run by TCRdb on the 5' RACE reads, yielding one entry per CDR3 protein. The table includes roughly 35,000 distinct CDR3 sequences, 5.5% to 7% detected once. Trimming took off 0 bases at V and 0 bases at J, with 10 bases between the two ends. CDR1 SGHRS and CDR2 YFSETQ come from the germline V gene. The CDR3 covers 16 residues. The clonotype was recovered from an adult who was a healthcare worker with PCR-confirmed SARS-CoV-2 infection or an uninfected control (not recorded which). The chain couples TRBV5-1 to TRBJ2-1; D tentatively reads TRBD1 or TRBD2 (5 bases each). The sample taken for sequencing was whole blood. CDR3 nucleotides: TGCGCCAGCAGCTTGGGTGGGGGTAGCTCCTACAATGAGCAGTTCTTC. Its protein product is CASSLGGGSSYNEQFF.